This T cell receptor (beta chain) was sequenced during a study of cytomegalovirus exposure and HLA in healthy donors. Study-level background: An analysis done earlier identified more than 100 million unique TCR beta sequences from about 179 million T cells.

V lost 8 bases to trimming and J lost 0 bases, with 11 bases between them. The CDR3 sequence is 14 residues long. CDR1 SNHLY and CDR2 FYNNEI come from the germline V gene. Findings and caveats of the study: The study found most TCR sequences rare, yet found some public TCRs in many donors. A previous analysis found most TCR beta V segments productive roughly 87% or roughly 30% of the time. In a later analysis, common viral pathogens appeared linked to several of the most significant clusters.

The PCR made use of 60 Vbeta and 13 Jbeta primers. TCRdb's copy holds only in-frame clones and misses some; the assay was immunoSEQ multiplex PCR. The sample shows approximately 120,000 clones, around 82% of them seen only once. As for this clone: Its matching antigen is unknown.

The J gene is TRBJ1-5, the V gene TRBV2, with D uncertain. The specimen was PBMCs. This receptor was identified in a female donor in good health and CMV-seronegative. The CDR3 DNA reads TGTGCCAGCCAAGGACTTTTTAGCAATCAGCCCCAGCATTTT. It codes for CASQGLFSNQPQHF.